Included here is one T cell receptor (beta chain) sequence, with context. Its cognate antigen is unknown. TCRdb's table, derived via immunoSEQ multiplex PCR, lists solely in-frame clones and lacks some. The repertoire consists of 95,000 to 150,000 clones, with about 93% occurring once and the leading ten covering roughly 0.15%. This sample is part of a study of OX40 agonist ivuxolimab in advanced cancers. Overall study context: Enrollees could have had prior anti-PD-1, anti-PD-L1 or anti-CTLA-4 therapy, which over 35% had received.

Autoimmune disease history or systemic immunosuppression disqualified patients. Study results and limitations: Not determined was the antigen specificity of the expanded peripheral T cells.

Trimming removed 0 bases at V and 3 bases at J, with 12 bases between. Germline CDR1 reads MNHNY; CDR2 reads SVGAGI (reference sequence). The CDR3 sequence is 15 residues long. The chain couples TRBV6-6 to TRBJ2-7; D gene unclear. This TCR was sampled from an adult with an advanced solid tumor such as melanoma, head and neck, liver or kidney cancer. Sample: CD4+ or CD8+ T cells sorted from blood, taken in a trial of the OX40 agonist ivuxolimab. The CDR3 DNA follows: TGTGCCAGCAGTTACTCGATCGTCGGCCACTACGAGCAGTACTTC. Residues: CASSYSIVGHYEQYF.